What follows describes a single TCR beta chain. What it recognizes is unknown. From germline, CDR1 is KGHSH and CDR2 LQKENI. The CDR3 sequence is 13 residues long. Trimming left V 2 bases short and J 5 bases short, with 9 bases between. This sample is drawn from a study of T cell responses to AZD1222 COVID-19 vaccine. Points from the study as a whole: All repertoire sampling was performed exclusively after the peak T cell response. Reportedly, nearly half of unique spike TCRs recognized epitopes outside B.1.351/B.1.1.7 mutations. Most donors were white British, females outnumbered males, and clonal diversity was possibly underestimated.

Data came from immunoSEQ multiplex PCR; TCRdb stores just in-frame clones and leaves some out. The sample shows 200,000 or so clones, approximately 90% of them seen only once. The sample consisted of peripheral blood, taken on day 0 of AZD1222 vaccination. The chain combines TRBV18 with TRBJ2-5; D remains ambiguous. The source is an adult in good health. The CDR3 nucleotides read TGTGCCAGCTCACCAACCTCCAGGGAGACCCAGTACTTC. Its translation is CASSPTSRETQYF. The full variable domain, completed using reference TRBV18 and TRBJ2-5, is NAGVMQNPRHLVRRRGQEARLRCSPMKGHSHVYWYRQLPEEGLKFMVYLQKENIIDESGMPKERFSAEFPKEGPSILRIQQVVRGDSAAYFCASSPTSRETQYFGPGTRLLVL.